The TCR beta chain under discussion was sequenced for a study of blood T cell repertoires in COVID-19. About the study: Samples representing acute and convalescent COVID-19 were sourced from the United States, Italy and Spain. The analysed material was cDNA or gDNA that came from T cells, B-cell-depleted T cells, or PBMCs.

Trimming pared 4 bases from V and 1 base from J, leaving 14 bases between. The germline gives CDR1 SGDLS, CDR2 YYNGEE. The CDR3 loop spans 15 amino acids. Methods used by the authors: Nucleated cell number was recorded as an estimate derived from reference gene primer amplification. Generated by immunoSEQ multiplex PCR, the TCRdb table keeps only in-frame clones and is missing some. The DNA was the basis for D and trimming; V, J and clone size are from that table. This sample yields under 300,000 clones, of which roughly 86% are seen a single time; more than 9% belongs to the top ten. The chain carries TRBV9 and TRBJ1-1; D not certain. The clonotype originates from a man older than 75 with acute or convalescent COVID-19. Sequencing used peripheral blood. CDR3 amino acids: CASSRQTAGNTEAFF. The CDR3 DNA reads TGTGCCAGCAGCCGCCAAACGGCAGGGAACACTGAAGCTTTCTTT.